One sample yielded the 25 T cell receptor beta chains listed below, sequenced in a study of blood T cell repertoires in COVID-19. Profiled with immunoSEQ multiplex PCR; TCRdb holds only in-frame clones, not every one. The sample yields 100,000 or so clones, about 90% seen once. The sequenced material came from peripheral blood. These receptors came from a human donor in a cohort sampled during active COVID-19.

A single count supports this clone. The chain recombines TRBV5-1 with TRBJ2-2; maybe TRBD1 (5 bases). This CDR3 has 16 residues. Trimming took 0 bases from V and 5 from J, leaving 14 bases between them. Looked up from germline, CDR1 is SGHRS and CDR2 is YFSETQ. CDR3 nucleotide sequence: TGCGCCAGCAGCTTGGGAGGCAGGGTCAATACCGGGGAGCTGTTTTTT. This translates into CASSLGGRVNTGELFF.

This clone occurred a few times. This sequence joins TRBV7-9 and TRBJ1-2; D is unclear. Germline CDR1 SEHNR, CDR2 FQNEAQ (reference sequence). The CDR3 covers 15 residues. Trimming removed 3 bases from V and 3 bases from J, with 14 bases in between. The CDR3 protein is CASSFGGALDYGYTF. CDR3 sequence (DNA): TGTGCCAGCAGCTTCGGCGGAGCCCTGGACTATGGCTACACCTTC.

The chain combines TRBV6-2 or TRBV6-3 with TRBJ2-5; TRBD2 aligns across 10 bases. J gave up 3 bases and V 2 bases, and 3 bases lay outside the gene matches. The CDR3 spans 15 residues. Germline CDR1 MNHEY, CDR2 SVGEGT. CDR3 sequence: CASSYPLAGKETQYF. The CDR3 coding sequence is TGTGCCAGCAGTTACCCACTAGCGGGGAAAGAGACCCAGTACTTC.

This clone was counted ten times or more. The V gene is TRBV29-1, the J gene TRBJ1-6, with no clear D. Trimming cost V 7 bases and J 14 bases, with 12 bases left between them. The germline V gene encodes CDR1 SQVTM and CDR2 ANQGSEA. CDR3 length: 10 residues. The CDR3 loop reads CSALDEALHF. As DNA, the CDR3 is TGCAGCGCCCTAGATGAAGCCCTCCACTTT.

This sequence joins TRBV29-1 and TRBJ1-3; the D gene is possibly TRBD1 (5 bases). Germline CDR1 SQVTM, CDR2 ANQGSEA. V was clipped by 4 bases and J by 0 bases, with 10 bases between them. This CDR3 has 14 residues. In DNA form, the CDR3 reads TGCAGCGTTGCCAACAGGCCCTCTGGAAACACCATATATTTT. It yields the protein CSVANRPSGNTIYF.

V is TRBV5-1 and J is TRBJ2-3, with D perhaps TRBD1 (6 bases). Germline V gene data show CDR1 as SGHRS and CDR2 as YFSETQ. This CDR3 is built from 14 residues. The V end lost 0 bases, the J end lost 5 bases, and 10 bases lay between the germline ends. The CDR3 is CASSLGQVIDTQYF. DNA for the CDR3: TGCGCCAGCAGCTTGGGACAGGTTATAGATACGCAGTATTTT. The complete variable domain, with remaining parts taken from reference TRBV5-1 and TRBJ2-3, reads KAGVTQTPRYLIKTRGQQVTLSCSPISGHRSVSWYQQTPGQGLQFLFEYFSETQRNKGNFPGRFSGRQFSNSRSEMNVSTLELGDSALYLCASSLGQVIDTQYFGPGTRLTVL.

The chain joins TRBV9 to TRBJ2-1, with 10 bases lining up with TRBD2. Germline V gene lookup returns CDR1 SGDLS and CDR2 YYNGEE. After removal of 0 bases from V and 4 bases from J, the junction contained 4 bases not matched to a gene. This CDR3 spans 16 amino acids. The CDR3 reads CASSVVGTSVYNEQFF. The CDR3 DNA reads TGTGCCAGCAGCGTAGTCGGGACTAGCGTTTACAATGAGCAGTTCTTC.

The chain recombines TRBV3-1 (or the pseudogene TRBV3-2) with TRBJ1-1, with D perhaps matching TRBD1 (6 bases). Between the trimmed V and J ends, which lost 4 bases and 1 base, there was a span of 19 bases. This CDR3 comprises 17 residues. The germline V gene has CDR1 LGHDT and CDR2 YNNKEL (reference sequence). This CDR3 is CASSLGVDGQTNTEAFF. CDR3 nucleotides: TGTGCCAGCAGCCTGGGGGTGGATGGACAGACGAACACTGAAGCTTTCTTT.

The CDR3 here is CASSVGGLAGFASTDTQYF. DNA of the CDR3: TGTGCCAGCAGCGTAGGCGGACTAGCGGGTTTCGCAAGCACAGATACGCAGTATTTT. The chain links TRBV9 to TRBJ2-3, with 11 bases fitting TRBD2. CDR3 length: 19 amino acids. Germline loops: CDR1 SGDLS, CDR2 YYNGEE. J was trimmed by 0 bases and V by 0 bases; bases with no gene match: 9.

The chain employs TRBV7-2 and TRBJ2-1; D remains unclear. The CDR3 has 14 amino acids. V lost 3 bases, J lost 4 bases, and 10 bases lay in between. Germline V gene lookup returns CDR1 SGHTA and CDR2 FQGNSA. The CDR3 loop reads CASSFDSSYNEQFF. Written as DNA, the CDR3 is TGTGCCAGCAGCTTTGACTCGAGTTACAATGAGCAGTTCTTC.

The V and J genes are TRBV7-2 and TRBJ2-7; TRBD2 is a possible D gene (6 bases). CDR1 is SGHTA, CDR2 FQGNSA, per germline. V gave up 2 bases and J gave up 1 base, with 15 bases separating them. This CDR3 region has 16 residues. The CDR3 here is CASSLSRAGRSYEQYF. CDR3 in DNA: TGTGCCAGCAGCTTAAGTAGGGCAGGGAGGTCCTACGAGCAGTACTTC.

V gene TRBV7-9 combines with J gene TRBJ1-2; tentative D call: TRBD1 (6 bases). V shed 5 bases and J shed 2 bases, with 15 bases lying between them. This CDR3 comprises 15 residues. Germline assignment: CDR1 SEHNR and CDR2 FQNEAQ (reference sequence). The CDR3 here is CASSTSGGVNYGYTF. The CDR3 DNA reads TGTGCCAGCAGCACTAGCGGGGGCGTGAACTATGGCTACACCTTC.

The chain joins TRBV6-5 to TRBJ2-5; TRBD2 is a possible D gene (6 bases). This CDR3 has 14 amino acids. Deletions cut 6 bases from V and 5 bases from J, with 16 bases between. CDR1 MNHEY and CDR2 SVGAGI come from the germline V gene. The CDR3 is CASRRWGVGETQYF. CDR3 nucleotides: TGTGCCAGCAGGAGGTGGGGGGTTGGGGAGACCCAGTACTTC.

The J gene is TRBJ1-3, the V gene TRBV2; 8 bases agree with TRBD1. Germline trimming cut 6 bases from V and 4 bases from J; bases unmatched to any gene: 8. The CDR3 is made up of 15 amino acids. Per germline, CDR1 SNHLY and CDR2 FYNNEI. CDR3 protein: CASRNQGAAGNTIYF. CDR3 DNA: TGTGCCAGCAGAAACCAGGGGGCCGCAGGAAACACCATATATTTT.

The chain couples TRBV10-2 to TRBJ1-1, with a weak D call TRBD1 (5 bases). V was shortened by 5 bases and J by 1 base, with 8 bases between the two germline ends. This CDR3 has 13 residues. In germline, CDR1 is WSHSY, CDR2 SAAADI. CDR3: CASSQTENTEAFF. The CDR3 region has the DNA TGCGCCAGCAGTCAGACAGAGAACACTGAAGCTTTCTTT.

The J gene is TRBJ2-5, the V gene TRBV11-1, with TRBD1 matching over 9 bases. This CDR3 spans 14 amino acids. Looked up from germline, CDR1 is SGHAT and CDR2 is FQDESV (reference sequence). V dropped 5 bases and J dropped 7; count of bases not matched to a gene: 8. This CDR3 is CASSARTGELTQYF. The CDR3 region has the DNA TGTGCCAGCAGCGCCCGGACAGGGGAGCTGACCCAGTACTTC.

V is TRBV6-1 and J is TRBJ1-1; TRBD1 agrees at 8 bases. This CDR3 is 16 amino acids long. With V trimmed by 4 bases and J by 4 bases, 11 bases remained unmatched. Germline V lookup: CDR1 MNHNS, CDR2 SASEGT. The chain's CDR3 is CASSGGSGQGLTEAFF. In DNA, the CDR3 is TGTGCCAGCAGTGGGGGCAGTGGACAGGGCCTCACTGAAGCTTTCTTT.

The rearrangement uses TRBV3-1 (or the pseudogene TRBV3-2) and TRBJ2-3, with TRBD2 matching 11 bases. Trimming removed 0 bases from V and 5 bases from J; junction bases left unmatched: 7. Germline V gene data show CDR1 as LGHDT and CDR2 as YNNKEL (reference sequence). The CDR3 has 17 residues. The CDR3 here is CASSQDQLAGVKDTQYF. CDR3 sequence (DNA): TGTGCCAGCAGCCAAGATCAACTAGCGGGAGTGAAAGATACGCAGTATTTT.

This chain links TRBV7-9 with TRBJ2-3; 10 bases are shared with TRBD2. Unmatched junction bases numbered 4, after V lost 3 bases and J lost 1 base. The CDR3 has 16 amino acids. Germline-derived CDR1 and CDR2 are SEHNR and FQNEAQ (reference sequence). CDR3 in amino acids: CASSFLAGVGTDTQYF. DNA of the CDR3: TGTGCCAGCAGCTTTCTAGCGGGAGTTGGCACAGATACGCAGTATTTT. Full variable domain (missing parts from reference TRBV7-9 and TRBJ2-3): DTGVSQNPRHKITKRGQNVTFRCDPISEHNRLYWYRQTLGQGPEFLTYFQNEAQLEKSRLLSDRFSAERPKGSFSTLEIQRTEQGDSAMYLCASSFLAGVGTDTQYFGPGTRLTVL.

The chain recombines TRBV28 with TRBJ2-7, with D perhaps matching TRBD2 (5 bases). Trimming shortened V by 9 bases and J by 4 bases, and 19 bases separated the two germline ends. In germline, CDR1 is MDHEN, CDR2 SYDVKM. The length of the CDR3 is 14 residues. In DNA form, the CDR3 reads TGTGCCAGGAGAACCTCCAAGGACTCGTACGAGCAGTACTTC. Protein: CARRTSKDSYEQYF. The whole variable domain, remainder taken from reference TRBV28 and TRBJ2-7, is DVKVTQSSRYLVKRTGEKVFLECVQDMDHENMFWYRQDPGLGLRLIYFSYDVKMKEKGDIPEGYSVSREKKERFSLILESASTNQTSMYLCARRTSKDSYEQYFGPGTRLTVT.

V and J are TRBV19 and TRBJ1-2, with D unresolved. The V end lost 7 bases, the J end lost 0 bases, and 9 bases lay between the germline ends. There are 13 residues in the CDR3. The germline V gene encodes CDR1 LNHDA and CDR2 SQIVND (reference sequence). CDR3 nucleotides: TGTGCCAGTAACGGAGCTGCTAACTATGGCTACACCTTC. Its protein is CASNGAANYGYTF.

This clone was counted once. As DNA, the CDR3 is TGTGCCAGCAGCTCGGGATTCCAAGAGACCCAGTACTTC. Its translation: CASSSGFQETQYF. The J gene is TRBJ2-5, the V gene TRBV5-5, with D tentatively TRBD2 (5 bases). This CDR3 has 13 amino acids. V lost 3 bases and J lost 1, with 7 bases in between. CDR1 is SGHKS and CDR2 is YYEKEE in the germline V gene (reference sequence).

This clone was picked up one time. CDR3 coding DNA: TGTGCCAGCACCACCCCAGACAGGTCGACTGAAGCTTTCTTT. This codes for CASTTPDRSTEAFF. This sequence joins TRBV28 and TRBJ1-1; weak D call: TRBD1 (6 bases). Trimming removed 7 bases at V and 5 bases at J, with 17 bases between. Germline V gives CDR1 MDHEN, CDR2 SYDVKM. The CDR3 spans 14 residues.

This chain links TRBV28 with TRBJ1-1; D may be TRBD1 (5 bases). CDR3 size: 15 residues. Germline CDR1 reads MDHEN; CDR2 reads SYDVKM. Trimming stripped 6 bases from V and 2 bases from J, with 16 bases between. Written as DNA, the CDR3 is TGTGCCAGCAGACTCGGGGGACGTACCAACACTGAAGCTTTCTTT. It is translated as CASRLGGRTNTEAFF.

The chain joins TRBV5-1 to TRBJ2-2; TRBD2 agrees at 7 bases. The CDR3 is made up of 14 amino acids. CDR1 is SGHRS and CDR2 is YFSETQ in the germline V gene. V trimming: 7 bases; J trimming: 4 bases; junction bases outside the gene matches: 7. The CDR3 is CASGRGRATGELFF. CDR3 DNA: TGCGCCAGCGGGAGGGGCAGGGCCACCGGGGAGCTGTTTTTT.